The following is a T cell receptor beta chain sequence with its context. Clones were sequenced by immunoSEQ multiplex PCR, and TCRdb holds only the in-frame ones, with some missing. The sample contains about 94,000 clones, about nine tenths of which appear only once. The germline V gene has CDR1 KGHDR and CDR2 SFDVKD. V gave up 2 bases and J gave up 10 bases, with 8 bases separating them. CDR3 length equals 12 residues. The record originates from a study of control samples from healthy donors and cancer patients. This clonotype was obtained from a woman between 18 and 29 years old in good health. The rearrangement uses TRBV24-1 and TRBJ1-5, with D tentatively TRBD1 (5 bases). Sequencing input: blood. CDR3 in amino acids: CATSDSDTPQHF. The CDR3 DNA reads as TGTGCCACCAGTGATTCGGACACACCCCAGCATTTT.